This T cell receptor (beta chain) was documented in a study of cytomegalovirus exposure and HLA in healthy donors. PCR involved 60 Vbeta and 13 Jbeta primers. Clones were read by immunoSEQ multiplex PCR, and TCRdb kept only the in-frame ones, dropping some. In the table there are fewer than 120,000 clones, about three quarters of which are singletons. Findings and caveats of the study: A cluster of highly shared sequence variants was likely a sequencing artifact. TCR beta sequences reportedly predicted most subjects' HLA-A and HLA-B alleles accurately.

This CDR3 region has 15 residues. Trimming cost V 7 bases and J 4 bases, with 19 bases left between them. In germline, CDR1 is MNHEY, CDR2 SVGAGI. Details on this clone: Its antigen remains unknown.

Source material: PBMCs. The TCR comes from a woman aged 60-70 years in good health and CMV-seropositive. The rearrangement links TRBV6-5 to TRBJ1-2, with D possibly matching TRBD1 (6 bases). CDR3 nucleotide sequence: TGTGCCAGCAAGCCAGGGGCGCCTAATGCCTATGGCTACACCTTC. It specifies CASKPGAPNAYGYTF.